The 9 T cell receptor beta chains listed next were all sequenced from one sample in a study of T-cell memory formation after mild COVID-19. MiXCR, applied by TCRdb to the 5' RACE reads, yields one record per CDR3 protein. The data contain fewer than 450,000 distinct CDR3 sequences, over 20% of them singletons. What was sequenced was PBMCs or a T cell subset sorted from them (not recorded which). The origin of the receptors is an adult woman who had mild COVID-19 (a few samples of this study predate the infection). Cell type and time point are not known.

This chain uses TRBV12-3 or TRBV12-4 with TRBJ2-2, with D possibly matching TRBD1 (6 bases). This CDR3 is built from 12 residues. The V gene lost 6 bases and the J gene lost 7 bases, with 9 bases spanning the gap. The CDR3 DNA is TGTGCCAGCAGAACAGGGAACGGGGAGCTGTTTTTT. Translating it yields CASRTGNGELFF.

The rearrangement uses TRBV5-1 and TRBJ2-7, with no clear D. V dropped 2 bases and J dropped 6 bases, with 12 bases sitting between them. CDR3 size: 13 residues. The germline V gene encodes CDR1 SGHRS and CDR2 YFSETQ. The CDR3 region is CASSLGRPTEQYF. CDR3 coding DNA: TGCGCCAGCAGCTTAGGCAGGCCGACCGAGCAGTACTTC.

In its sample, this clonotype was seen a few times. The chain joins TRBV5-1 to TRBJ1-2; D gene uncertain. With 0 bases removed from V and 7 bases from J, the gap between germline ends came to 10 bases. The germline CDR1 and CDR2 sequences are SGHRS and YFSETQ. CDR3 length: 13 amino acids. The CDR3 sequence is CASSLAWESGYTF. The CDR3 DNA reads TGCGCCAGCAGCTTGGCCTGGGAGAGTGGCTACACCTTC.

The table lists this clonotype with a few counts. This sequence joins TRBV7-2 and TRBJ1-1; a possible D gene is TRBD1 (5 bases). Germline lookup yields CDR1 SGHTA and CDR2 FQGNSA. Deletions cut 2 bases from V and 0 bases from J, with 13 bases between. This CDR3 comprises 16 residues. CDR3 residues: CASSLRSGGVNTEAFF. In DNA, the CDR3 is TGTGCCAGCAGCTTAAGGAGTGGGGGAGTGAACACTGAAGCTTTCTTT.

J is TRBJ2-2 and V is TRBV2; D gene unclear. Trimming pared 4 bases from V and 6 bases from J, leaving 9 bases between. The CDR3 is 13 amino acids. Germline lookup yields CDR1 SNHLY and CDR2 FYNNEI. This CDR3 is CASSGSRPGELFF. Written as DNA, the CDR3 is TGTGCCAGCAGTGGATCCCGTCCCGGGGAGCTGTTTTTT.

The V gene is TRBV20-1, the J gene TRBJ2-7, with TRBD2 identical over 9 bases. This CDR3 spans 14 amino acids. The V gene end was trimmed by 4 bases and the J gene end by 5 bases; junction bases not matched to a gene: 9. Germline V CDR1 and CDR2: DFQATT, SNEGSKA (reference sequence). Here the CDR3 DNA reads TGCAGTGCTACCGGGACTAGCAGGATTAACGAGCAGTACTTC. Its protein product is CSATGTSRINEQYF.

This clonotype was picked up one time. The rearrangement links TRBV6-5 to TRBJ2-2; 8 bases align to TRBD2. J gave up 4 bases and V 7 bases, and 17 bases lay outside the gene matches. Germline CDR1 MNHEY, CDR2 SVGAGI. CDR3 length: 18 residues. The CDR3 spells CASTERLAGGRVTGELFF. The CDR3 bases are TGTGCCAGCACCGAGAGGCTAGCGGGCGGGCGGGTCACCGGGGAGCTGTTTTTT.

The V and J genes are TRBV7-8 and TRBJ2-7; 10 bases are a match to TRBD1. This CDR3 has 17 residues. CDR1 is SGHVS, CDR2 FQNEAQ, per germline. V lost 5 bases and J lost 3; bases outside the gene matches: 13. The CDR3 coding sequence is TGTGCCAGCAGCACAGGGACAGGGGTGATCTACGGCTACGAGCAGTACTTC. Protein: CASSTGTGVIYGYEQYF.

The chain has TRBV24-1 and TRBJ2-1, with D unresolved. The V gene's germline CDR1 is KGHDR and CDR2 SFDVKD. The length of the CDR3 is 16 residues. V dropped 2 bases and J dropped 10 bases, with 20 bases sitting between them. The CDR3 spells CATSDSRAAGMVEQFF. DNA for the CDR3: TGTGCCACCAGTGATTCCCGGGCGGCCGGAATGGTCGAGCAGTTCTTC.